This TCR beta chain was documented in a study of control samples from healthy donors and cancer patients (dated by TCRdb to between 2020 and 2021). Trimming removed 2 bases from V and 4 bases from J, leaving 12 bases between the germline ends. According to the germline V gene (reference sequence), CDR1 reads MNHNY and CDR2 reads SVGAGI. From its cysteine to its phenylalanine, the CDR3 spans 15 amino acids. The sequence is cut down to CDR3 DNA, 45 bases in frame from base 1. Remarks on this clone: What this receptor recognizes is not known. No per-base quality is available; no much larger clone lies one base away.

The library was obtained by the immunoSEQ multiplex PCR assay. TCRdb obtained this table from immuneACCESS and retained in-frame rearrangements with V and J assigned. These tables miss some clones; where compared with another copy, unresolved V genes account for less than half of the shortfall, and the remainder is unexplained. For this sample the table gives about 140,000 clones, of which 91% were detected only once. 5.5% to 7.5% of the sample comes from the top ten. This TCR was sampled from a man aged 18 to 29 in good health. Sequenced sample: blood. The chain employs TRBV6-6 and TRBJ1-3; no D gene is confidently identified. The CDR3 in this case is CASSYGILSGNTIYF. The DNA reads TGTGCCAGCAGTTACGGCATCCTCTCCGGAAACACCATATATTTT.